The clone carrying this T cell receptor beta chain was counted only a few times. The antigen is not known. This may come from a read error, since a much larger clone is one base off. Exclusion of patients followed from uncontrolled infection, other autoimmune disease, pregnancy or lactation. Clinical symptoms, serum thyroxine, TRAb, thyroid ultrasound and orbital computed tomography informed diagnoses. From RNA transcripts, TCR beta CDR3 regions were amplified. Initially, a first-round RT-PCR of the TCR CDR3 employed the HTBI primer set. TCRdb re-derived calls from the multiplex PCR reads in MiXCR, one entry per CDR3 protein. The data hold under 450,000 distinct CDR3 sequences, with roughly 13% observed a single time. The CDR3 has 13 residues. V was cut by 6 bases and J by 0 bases, with 9 bases left in between. This sample is part of a study of T cells in Graves' hyperthyroidism and ophthalmopathy. Findings of the study overall: In the blood, most expanded thyroid clonotypes above 0.001 appeared as well.

This receptor was obtained from a young man with Graves' hyperthyroidism that later progressed to Graves' ophthalmopathy. The chain recombines TRBV12-3 or TRBV12-4 with TRBJ2-7, with D unclear. The sample was blood. The CDR3 region is CASRTAVSYEQYF. CDR3 nucleotide sequence: TGTGCCAGCAGGACGGCAGTCTCCTACGAGCAGTACTTC.